This is a list of T cell receptor beta chains from one sample in a study of blood T cell repertoires in COVID-19. Assay used: immunoSEQ multiplex PCR; TCRdb lists only in-frame clones, some missing. This sample yields about 210,000 clones, of which roughly 80% are seen a single time; approximately 10% belongs to the top ten. Source material: peripheral blood. Receptors originate from a woman at least 80 years old with COVID-19, enrolled during active disease. The CDR3 runs from the conserved cysteine through the conserved F or W. The D gene is left open where the match is weak. Part of the rows lack a size; the others show once, few, many or a class for expanded clones.

TRBV18	TRBJ1-1	.	.	TGTGCCAGCTCACCGGAACAGGTCACTGAAGCTTTCTTT	CASSPEQVTEAFF
TRBV29-1	TRBJ1-1	.	.	TGCAGCGTCGGGGTGGGGGCTTTTAACACTGAAGCTTTCTTT	CSVGVGAFNTEAFF
TRBV28	TRBJ1-5	.	.	TGTGCCAGCAGTCTGGCGAGGGTCGATCAGCCCCAGCATTTT	CASSLARVDQPQHF
TRBV29-1	TRBJ1-2	.	TRBD1	TGCAGCGTGCGGACAGGGATATCTGGAGGCTACACCTTC	CSVRTGISGGYTF
TRBV2	TRBJ1-1	.	TRBD1	TGTGCCAGCACCAGAGGGCAGGGGGCGATGAACACTGAAGCTTTCTTT	CASTRGQGAMNTEAFF
TRBV18	TRBJ1-5	.	TRBD1	TGTGCCAGCGCCCAAGGACAGGGGTATCAGCCCCAGCATTTT	CASAQGQGYQPQHF
TRBV27	TRBJ1-2	.	TRBD1	TGTGCCAGCAGTTCACCGGGACAGGGTTTTGTGTATGGCTACACCTTC	CASSSPGQGFVYGYTF
TRBV2	TRBJ1-6	.	.	TGTGCCAGCAGTGAAGAGGGCCGGGGGTCCCTCCACTTT	CASSEEGRGSLHF
TRBV28	TRBJ1-5	few	.	TGTGCCAGCAGTCCGACCCAGGGGCTCCCCAGCAATCAGCCCCAGCATTTT	CASSPTQGLPSNQPQHF
TRBV27	TRBJ2-2	.	.	TGTGCCTCGAGGGGGGGATTCACCGGGGAGCTGTTTTTT	CASRGGFTGELFF
TRBV7-8	TRBJ2-1	.	TRBD1	TGTGCCAGCAGCTTCCGGACAGGGGGGGCCTACAATGAGCAGTTCTTC	CASSFRTGGAYNEQFF
TRBV7-8	TRBJ2-5	.	.	TGTGCCAGCAGCTTAGCGACCGGAAAGACTCAAGAGACCCAGTACTTC	CASSLATGKTQETQYF
TRBV7-8	TRBJ2-3	.	.	TGTGCCAGCAGCTTACTCATAGCGGTGATTGACACAGATACGCAGTATTTT	CASSLLIAVIDTDTQYF
TRBV11-3	TRBJ2-5	.	.	TGTGCCAGCAGCCCCGGACAGAGGGAGACCCAGTACTTC	CASSPGQRETQYF
TRBV24-1	TRBJ1-5	.	TRBD1	TGTGCCACCAGTACAGGGGTAAGACAGCCCCAGCATTTT	CATSTGVRQPQHF
TRBV7-3	TRBJ1-4	few	.	TGTGCCAGCAGCTTAACTCACGGGGAAAAACTGTTTTTT	CASSLTHGEKLFF
TRBV27	TRBJ2-2	.	.	TGTGCCAGCAGTTTGGCAGGGAAACCCGGGGAGCTGTTTTTT	CASSLAGKPGELFF
TRBV6-2/TRBV6-3	TRBJ1-5	few	.	TGTGCCAGCAGCACACACGACTCGAACTATCAGCCCCAGCATTTT	CASSTHDSNYQPQHF
TRBV7-3	TRBJ2-1	.	TRBD2	TGTGCCAGCAGCTTAACAGGGACGGGACTAGCCCTTGAGCAGTTCTTC	CASSLTGTGLALEQFF
TRBV19	TRBJ2-5	.	TRBD2	TGTGCCAGTAGTCCGGGGACTAGCGGAGGACCAGAGACCCAGTACTTC	CASSPGTSGGPETQYF
TRBV11-2	TRBJ1-1	.	.	TGTGCCAGCAGTAGGGGGAACACTGAAGCTTTCTTT	CASSRGNTEAFF
TRBV5-5	TRBJ1-2	.	TRBD1	TGTGCCAGCAGCTTCGGACAGGTTCTCTCTGGTGGCTACACCTTC	CASSFGQVLSGGYTF
TRBV5-1	TRBJ1-6	.	TRBD1	TGCGCCAGCAGCTCGCGGGCCGACAGGGATAATTCACCCCTCCACTTT	CASSSRADRDNSPLHF
TRBV21-1	TRBJ2-5	.	.	TGTGCCAGCAGCAGTAAAGTTGGGGGCCCCGCGTACCAAGAGACCCAGTACTTC	CASSSKVGGPAYQETQYF
TRBV13	TRBJ2-6	.	.	TGTGCCAGCAGCTTACGGACAGTAAGCTCTGGGGCCAACGTCCTGACTTTC	CASSLRTVSSGANVLTF
TRBV5-1	TRBJ1-1	few	.	TGCGCCAGCAGCTGGAAACAGGGCAACACTGAAGCTTTCTTT	CASSWKQGNTEAFF
TRBV2	TRBJ1-2	.	.	TGTGCCAGCAGAGATCAGGCCCTGCCTAACTATGGCTACACCTTC	CASRDQALPNYGYTF
TRBV28	TRBJ1-3	.	.	TGTGCCAGCACCCCGGGGGGGGTCCGGTCCGGAAACACCATATATTTT	CASTPGGVRSGNTIYF
TRBV4-1	TRBJ1-1	few	.	TGCGCCAGCAGCCTTACCGGGACACAGAACACTGAAGCTTTCTTT	CASSLTGTQNTEAFF
TRBV18	TRBJ2-5	.	.	TGTGCCAGCTCACCACCGAACGGGTGGGAGACCCAGTACTTC	CASSPPNGWETQYF
TRBV5-6	TRBJ1-1	.	.	TGTGCCAGCAGCTTGGCCGACAGAAACACTGAAGCTTTCTTT	CASSLADRNTEAFF
TRBV5-1	TRBJ2-5	.	TRBD1	TGCGCCAGCAAGTCCCAGGGGGCCTTAGGGGAGACCCAGTACTTC	CASKSQGALGETQYF
TRBV5-4	TRBJ1-2	.	TRBD1	TGTGCCAGCAGCTTGGATCCAGGGGGTGACTATGGCTACACCTTC	CASSLDPGGDYGYTF
TRBV12-3/TRBV12-4	TRBJ1-2	.	.	TGTGCCAGCAGTTCTGACAGCCTCTATGGCTACACCTTC	CASSSDSLYGYTF
TRBV11-1	TRBJ1-2	.	TRBD1	TGTGCCAGCAGCTGGTGGGACAGGGGAGAAGATGGCTACACCTTC	CASSWWDRGEDGYTF